The sequence of this TCR beta chain was determined in a study of T cells in Graves' hyperthyroidism and ophthalmopathy. Overall study results and limits: It was a median around 6 months before onset that the model predicted ophthalmopathy.

Researchers took RNA transcripts and amplified the TCR beta CDR3 regions from them. With the HTBI primer set, the TCR CDR3 went through a first round of RT-PCR. TCRdb re-derived calls from the multiplex PCR reads in MiXCR, one entry per CDR3 protein. Of roughly 290,000 distinct CDR3 sequences in the sample, roughly an eighth were seen once. As regards this clonotype: Antigen: not known.

Hyperthyroidism in the patients, aged 18 to 65, was newly diagnosed and under 2 months in duration. Uncontrolled infection, other autoimmune disease, pregnancy or lactation led to exclusion. PBMCs came from 10 ml fresh peripheral blood. The J segment lost 6 bases and the V segment lost 3 bases, leaving 7 bases of the junction unmatched. The CDR3 has 14 residues. This TCR was recovered from a woman aged 40 to 49 with Graves' hyperthyroidism. V and J are TRBV12-3 or TRBV12-4 and TRBJ1-2; 7 bases agree with TRBD1. Input material: blood. CDR3 in amino acids: CASSLHAGGDGYTF. The CDR3 nucleotides read TGTGCCAGCAGTTTGCACGCAGGGGGAGATGGCTACACCTTC.